This T cell receptor (beta chain) came from a study of a mutant IDH1 vaccine in newly diagnosed glioma. Documented time point: week 47, end of study. Vaccine doses each comprised 300 ug of mutant IDH1 20-mer peptide, with topical imiquimod. Profiled with immunoSEQ multiplex PCR; TCRdb holds only in-frame clones, not every one. The data show 30,000 to 40,000 clones, approximately 92% seen once. There are 15 residues in the CDR3. The germline V gene has CDR1 LNHDA and CDR2 SQIVND (reference sequence). Trimming took 3 bases from V and 6 from J; bases not matched to a gene: 8. On this clone itself: Antigen unknown.

The sample in question was PBMCs, obtained from a glioma patient whose treatment included an IDH1 peptide vaccine. The chain employs TRBV19 and TRBJ1-5, with 7 bases lining up with TRBD1. The clonotype comes from a woman aged 35 to 49 with glioma. The CDR3, as DNA: TGTGCCAGTAGTATTGACAGGGAAGGAGGTCAGCCCCAGCATTTT. Its translation is CASSIDREGGQPQHF.